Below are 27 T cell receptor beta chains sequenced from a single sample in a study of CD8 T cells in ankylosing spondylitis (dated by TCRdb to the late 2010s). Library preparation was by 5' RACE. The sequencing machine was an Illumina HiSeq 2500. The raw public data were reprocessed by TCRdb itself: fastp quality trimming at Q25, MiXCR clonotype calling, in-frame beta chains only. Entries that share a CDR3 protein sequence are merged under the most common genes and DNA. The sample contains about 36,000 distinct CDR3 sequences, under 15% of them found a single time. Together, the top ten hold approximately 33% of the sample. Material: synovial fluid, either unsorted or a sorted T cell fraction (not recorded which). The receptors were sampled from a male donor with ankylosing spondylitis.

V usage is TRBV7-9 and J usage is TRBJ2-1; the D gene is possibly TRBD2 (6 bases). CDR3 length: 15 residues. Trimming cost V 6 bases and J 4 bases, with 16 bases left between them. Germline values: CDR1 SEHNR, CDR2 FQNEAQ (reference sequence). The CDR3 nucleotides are TGTGCCAGCAGGGCCCGAGGCGGGGAGTACAATGAGCAGTTCTTC. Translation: CASRARGGEYNEQFF.

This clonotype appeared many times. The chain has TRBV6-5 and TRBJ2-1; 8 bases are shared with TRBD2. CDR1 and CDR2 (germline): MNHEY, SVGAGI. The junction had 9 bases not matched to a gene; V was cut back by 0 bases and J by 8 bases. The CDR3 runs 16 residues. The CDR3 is CASSYSELAGGDEQFF. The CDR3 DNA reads TGTGCCAGCAGTTACTCGGAGCTAGCGGGTGGAGATGAGCAGTTCTTC.

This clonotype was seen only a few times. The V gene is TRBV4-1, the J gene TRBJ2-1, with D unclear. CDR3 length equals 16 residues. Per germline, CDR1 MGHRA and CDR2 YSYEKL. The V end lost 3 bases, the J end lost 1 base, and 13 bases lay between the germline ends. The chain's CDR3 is CASSQETPISYNEQFF. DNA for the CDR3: TGCGCCAGCAGCCAGGAAACCCCGATTTCCTACAATGAGCAGTTCTTC.

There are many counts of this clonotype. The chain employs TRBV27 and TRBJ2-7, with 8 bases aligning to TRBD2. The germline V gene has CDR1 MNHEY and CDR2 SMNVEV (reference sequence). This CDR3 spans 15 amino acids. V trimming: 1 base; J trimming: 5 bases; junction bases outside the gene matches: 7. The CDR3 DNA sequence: TGTGCCAGCAGTTTATGGGGACTAGAAATCGACGAGCAGTACTTC. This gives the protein CASSLWGLEIDEQYF.

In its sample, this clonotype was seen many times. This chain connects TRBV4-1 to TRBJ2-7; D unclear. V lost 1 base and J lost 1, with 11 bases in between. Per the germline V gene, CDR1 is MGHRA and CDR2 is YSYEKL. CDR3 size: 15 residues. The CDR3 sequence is CASSQVATGSYEQYF. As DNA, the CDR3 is TGCGCCAGCAGCCAAGTCGCGACCGGGTCCTACGAGCAGTACTTC.

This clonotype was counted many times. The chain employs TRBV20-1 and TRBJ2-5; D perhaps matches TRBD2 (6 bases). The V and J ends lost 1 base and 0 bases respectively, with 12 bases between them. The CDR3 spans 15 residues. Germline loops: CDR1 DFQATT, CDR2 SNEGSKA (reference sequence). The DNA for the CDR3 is TGCAGTGCTAGAGGGACTACGGCTCACCAAGAGACCCAGTACTTC. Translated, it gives CSARGTTAHQETQYF.

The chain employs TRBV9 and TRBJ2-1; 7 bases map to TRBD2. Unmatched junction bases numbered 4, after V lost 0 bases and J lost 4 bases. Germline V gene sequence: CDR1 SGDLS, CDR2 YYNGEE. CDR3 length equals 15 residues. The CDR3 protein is CASSVVGAGYNEQFF. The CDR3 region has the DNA TGTGCCAGCAGCGTAGTAGGAGCGGGATACAATGAGCAGTTCTTC. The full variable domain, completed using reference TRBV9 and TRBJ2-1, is DSGVTQTPKHLITATGQRVTLRCSPRSGDLSVYWYQQSLDQGLQFLIQYYNGEERAKGNILERFSAQQFPDLHSELNLSSLELGDSALYFCASSVVGAGYNEQFFGPGTRLTVL.

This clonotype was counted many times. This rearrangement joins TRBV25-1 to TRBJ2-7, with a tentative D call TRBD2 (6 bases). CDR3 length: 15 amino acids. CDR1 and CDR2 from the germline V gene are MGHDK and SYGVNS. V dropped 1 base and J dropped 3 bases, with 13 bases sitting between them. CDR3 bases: TGTGCCAGCAGTGAATCGGGGGACGGGATCTACGAGCAGTACTTC. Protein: CASSESGDGIYEQYF.

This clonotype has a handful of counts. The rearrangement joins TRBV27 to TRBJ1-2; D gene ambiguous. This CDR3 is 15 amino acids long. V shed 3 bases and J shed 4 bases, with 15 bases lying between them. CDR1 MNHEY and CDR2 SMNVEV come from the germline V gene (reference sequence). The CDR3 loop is CASSLPGVPIYGYTF. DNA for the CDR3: TGTGCCAGCAGTTTGCCCGGAGTGCCGATCTATGGCTACACCTTC.

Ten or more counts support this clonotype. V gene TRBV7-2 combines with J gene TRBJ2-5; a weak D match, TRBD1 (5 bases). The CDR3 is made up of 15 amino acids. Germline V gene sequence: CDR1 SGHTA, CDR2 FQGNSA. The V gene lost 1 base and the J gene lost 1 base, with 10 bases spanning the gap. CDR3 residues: CASSLGDSLQETQYF. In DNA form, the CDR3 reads TGTGCCAGCAGCTTAGGAGACAGCCTCCAAGAGACCCAGTACTTC. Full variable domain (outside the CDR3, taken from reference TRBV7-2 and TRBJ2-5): GAGVSQSPSNKVTEKGKDVELRCDPISGHTALYWYRQSLGQGLEFLIYFQGNSAPDKSGLPSDRFSAERTGGSVSTLTIQRTQQEDSAVYLCASSLGDSLQETQYFGPGTRLLVL.

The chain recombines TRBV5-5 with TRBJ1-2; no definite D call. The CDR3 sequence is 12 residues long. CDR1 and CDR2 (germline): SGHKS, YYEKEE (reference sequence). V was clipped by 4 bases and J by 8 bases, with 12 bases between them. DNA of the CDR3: TGTGCCAGCAGCGCTGACCTCTCGGGCTACACCTTC. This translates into CASSADLSGYTF.

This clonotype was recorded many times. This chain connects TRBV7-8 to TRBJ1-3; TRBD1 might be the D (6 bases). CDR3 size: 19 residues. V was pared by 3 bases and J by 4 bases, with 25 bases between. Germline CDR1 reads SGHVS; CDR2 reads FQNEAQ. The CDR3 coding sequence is TGTGCCAGCAGCTTCACCCCCCTCCGGACAGCGCGCAAAGGAAACACCATATATTTT. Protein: CASSFTPLRTARKGNTIYF.

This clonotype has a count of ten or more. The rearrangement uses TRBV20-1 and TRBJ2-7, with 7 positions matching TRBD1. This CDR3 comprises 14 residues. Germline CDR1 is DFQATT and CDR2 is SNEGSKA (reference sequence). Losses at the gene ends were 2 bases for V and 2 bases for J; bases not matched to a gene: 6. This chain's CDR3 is CSARSQGRPYEQYF. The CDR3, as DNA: TGCAGTGCTAGATCACAGGGGCGACCCTACGAGCAGTACTTC.

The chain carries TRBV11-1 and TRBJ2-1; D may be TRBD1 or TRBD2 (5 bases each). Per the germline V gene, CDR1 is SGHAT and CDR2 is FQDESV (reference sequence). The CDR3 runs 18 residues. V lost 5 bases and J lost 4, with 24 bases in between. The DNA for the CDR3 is TGTGCCAGCAGCGATCGGGACGGGGATTGGGCCCTGTACAATGAGCAGTTCTTC. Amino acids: CASSDRDGDWALYNEQFF. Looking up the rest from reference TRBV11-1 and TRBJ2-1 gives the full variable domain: EAEVAQSPRYKITEKSQAVAFWCDPISGHATLYWYRQILGQGPELLVQFQDESVVDDSQLPKDRFSAERLKGVDSTLKIQPAELGDSAMYLCASSDRDGDWALYNEQFFGPGTRLTVL.

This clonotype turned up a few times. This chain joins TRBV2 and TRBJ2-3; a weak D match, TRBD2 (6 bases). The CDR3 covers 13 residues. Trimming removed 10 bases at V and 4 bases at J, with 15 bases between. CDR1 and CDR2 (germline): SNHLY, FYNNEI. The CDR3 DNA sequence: TGTGCCATTCAAACCGGGGGAGCAGATACGCAGTATTTT. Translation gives CAIQTGGADTQYF.

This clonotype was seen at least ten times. The CDR3 loop reads CASSFRGRPNIQYF. CDR3 nucleotides: TGCGCCAGCAGCTTTCGAGGGAGACCCAACATTCAGTACTTC. V usage is TRBV5-1 and J usage is TRBJ2-4, with D perhaps TRBD2 (5 bases). Germline assignment: CDR1 SGHRS and CDR2 YFSETQ. The CDR3 extends over 14 amino acids. V was pared by 2 bases and J by 7 bases, with 13 bases between.

This chain's CDR3 is CASKRTGALGGYTF. The CDR3 DNA is TGCGCCAGCAAGCGGACAGGGGCCCTAGGAGGCTACACCTTC. The chain links TRBV10-2 to TRBJ1-2, with 9 positions matching TRBD1. Trimming at V came to 7 bases and at J to 8 bases, leaving 11 bases not matched to a gene. Germline V gives CDR1 WSHSY, CDR2 SAAADI. The CDR3 is made up of 14 amino acids.

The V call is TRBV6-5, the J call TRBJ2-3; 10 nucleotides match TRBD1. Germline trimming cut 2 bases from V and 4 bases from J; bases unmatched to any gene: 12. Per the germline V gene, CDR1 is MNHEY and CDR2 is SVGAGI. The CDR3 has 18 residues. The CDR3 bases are TGTGCCAGCAGTTACAACCCCCGGGACAGGGGAGTCTCAGATACGCAGTATTTT. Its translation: CASSYNPRDRGVSDTQYF.

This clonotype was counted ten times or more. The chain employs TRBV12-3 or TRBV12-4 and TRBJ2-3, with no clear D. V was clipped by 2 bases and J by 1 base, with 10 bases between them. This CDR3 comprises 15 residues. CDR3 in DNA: TGTGCCAGCAGTTTAATTCTCCGCCGCACAGATACGCAGTATTTT. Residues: CASSLILRRTDTQYF.

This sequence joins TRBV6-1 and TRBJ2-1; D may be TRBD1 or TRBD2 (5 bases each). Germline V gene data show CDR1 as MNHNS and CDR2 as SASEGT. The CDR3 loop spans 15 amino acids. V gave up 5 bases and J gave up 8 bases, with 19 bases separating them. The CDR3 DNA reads TGTGCCAGCAGTCCTGAGGGCAGGGCGATAGATGAGCAGTTCTTC. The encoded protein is CASSPEGRAIDEQFF.

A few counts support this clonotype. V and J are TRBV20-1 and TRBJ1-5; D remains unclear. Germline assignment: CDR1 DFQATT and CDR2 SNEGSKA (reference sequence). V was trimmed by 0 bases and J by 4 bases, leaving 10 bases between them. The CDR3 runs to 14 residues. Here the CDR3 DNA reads TGCAGTGCTAGAGATTTTACATCTAATCAGCCCCAGCATTTT. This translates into CSARDFTSNQPQHF.

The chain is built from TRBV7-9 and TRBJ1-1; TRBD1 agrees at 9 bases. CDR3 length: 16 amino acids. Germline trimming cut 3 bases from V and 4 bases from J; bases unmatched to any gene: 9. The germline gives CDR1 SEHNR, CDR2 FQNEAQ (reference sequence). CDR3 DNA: TGTGCCAGCAGCTTTCCGACAGGGGGTTCGAGCACTGAAGCTTTCTTT. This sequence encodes CASSFPTGGSSTEAFF.

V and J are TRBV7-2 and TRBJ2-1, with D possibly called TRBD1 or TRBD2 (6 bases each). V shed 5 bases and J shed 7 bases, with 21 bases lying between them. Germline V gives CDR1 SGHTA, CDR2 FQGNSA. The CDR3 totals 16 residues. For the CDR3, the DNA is TGTGCCAGCAGCCCAAATCGGGGGCATTTAGGTAATGAGCAGTTCTTC. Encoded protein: CASSPNRGHLGNEQFF.

The DNA for the CDR3 is TGTGCCAGCAGCCGGGACTTCAACACCGGGGAGCTGTTTTTT. Protein sequence: CASSRDFNTGELFF. The genes are TRBV7-2 and TRBJ2-2; a possible D gene is TRBD2 (6 bases). Trimming cost V 5 bases and J 2 bases, with 9 bases left between them. CDR3 length equals 14 residues. In germline, CDR1 is SGHTA, CDR2 FQGNSA.

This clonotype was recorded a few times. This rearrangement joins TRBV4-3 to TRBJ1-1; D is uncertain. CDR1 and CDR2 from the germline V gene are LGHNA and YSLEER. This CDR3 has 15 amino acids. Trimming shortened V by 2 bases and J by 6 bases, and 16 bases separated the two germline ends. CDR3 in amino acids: CASSQNHMGRSEAFF. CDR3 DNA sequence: TGCGCCAGCAGCCAAAACCACATGGGCAGGTCTGAAGCTTTCTTT.

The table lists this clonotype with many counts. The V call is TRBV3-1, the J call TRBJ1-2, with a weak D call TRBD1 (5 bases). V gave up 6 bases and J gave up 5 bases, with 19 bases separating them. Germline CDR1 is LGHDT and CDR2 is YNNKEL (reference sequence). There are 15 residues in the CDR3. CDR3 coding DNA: TGTGCCAGCAGGTACGGGGGAAACGACCGATATGGCTACACCTTC. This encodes CASRYGGNDRYGYTF. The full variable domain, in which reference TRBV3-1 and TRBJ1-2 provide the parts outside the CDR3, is DTAVSQTPKYLVTQMGNDKSIKCEQNLGHDTMYWYKQDSKKFLKIMFSYNNKELIINETVPNRFSPKSPDKAHLNLHINSLELGDSAVYFCASRYGGNDRYGYTFGSGTRLTVV.

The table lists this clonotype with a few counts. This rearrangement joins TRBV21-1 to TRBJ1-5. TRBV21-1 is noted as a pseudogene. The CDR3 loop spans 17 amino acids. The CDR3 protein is CASSKKTAVALNQPQHF. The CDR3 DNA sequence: TGTGCCAGCAGCAAGAAGACCGCGGTCGCGCTAAATCAGCCCCAGCATTTT.